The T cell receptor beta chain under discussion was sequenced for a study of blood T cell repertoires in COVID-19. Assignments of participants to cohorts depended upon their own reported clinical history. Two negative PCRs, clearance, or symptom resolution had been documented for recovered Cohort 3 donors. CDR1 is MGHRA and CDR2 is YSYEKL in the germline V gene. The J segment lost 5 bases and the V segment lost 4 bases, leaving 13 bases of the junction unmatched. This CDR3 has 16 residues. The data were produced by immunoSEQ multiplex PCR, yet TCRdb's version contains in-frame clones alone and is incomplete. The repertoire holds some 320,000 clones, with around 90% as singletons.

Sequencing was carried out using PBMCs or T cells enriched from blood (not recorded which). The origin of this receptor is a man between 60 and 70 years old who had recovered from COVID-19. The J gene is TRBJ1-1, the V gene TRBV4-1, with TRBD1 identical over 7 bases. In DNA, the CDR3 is TGCGCCAGCAGCCCCCAGCTTGACAGGGATGGAACTGAAGCTTTCTTT. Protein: CASSPQLDRDGTEAFF.